The 10 T cell receptor beta chains listed next were all sequenced from one sample in a study of T cell changes during pregnancy in multiple sclerosis. Sequencing used immunoSEQ multiplex PCR; TCRdb keeps in-frame clones, though not all of them. Altogether over 55,000 clones are present, around 94% being singletons, with the ten largest covering approximately 3.7%. The specimen was CD8+ T cells from peripheral blood mononuclear cells, collected in the third trimester of pregnancy. These receptors were obtained from a female donor with multiple sclerosis, enrolled in a pregnancy study.

In its sample, this clone was seen once. This sequence joins TRBV25-1 and TRBJ2-7; 8 nucleotides line up with TRBD1. Looked up from germline, CDR1 is MGHDK and CDR2 is SYGVNS. V shed 2 bases and J 0 bases; nucleotides not matched to a gene: 3. This CDR3 contains 15 residues. As DNA, the CDR3 is TGTGCCAGCAGTGAAGAGACAGGGGCCTCCTACGAGCAGTACTTC. It yields the protein CASSEETGASYEQYF.

The CDR3 sequence is CASSLGQGGEQYF. CDR3 DNA sequence: TGTGCCAGCAGTCTTGGACAGGGCGGAGAGCAGTACTTC. This rearrangement joins TRBV27 to TRBJ2-7, with TRBD1 identical over 8 bases. CDR1 and CDR2 (germline): MNHEY, SMNVEV (reference sequence). With V trimmed by 5 bases and J by 7 bases, 7 bases remained unmatched. The CDR3 covers 13 residues.

The chain is built from TRBV19 and TRBJ1-1; D gene unclear. With 3 bases removed from V and 2 bases from J, the gap between germline ends came to 7 bases. CDR1 and CDR2 (germline): LNHDA, SQIVND (reference sequence). The length of the CDR3 is 13 residues. CDR3 region: CASSITLNTEAFF. The CDR3 coding sequence is TGTGCCAGTAGTATTACGCTAAACACTGAAGCTTTCTTT.

The table lists this clone with a few counts. The V gene is TRBV9, the J gene TRBJ2-4; tentative D call: TRBD2 (5 bases). In germline, CDR1 is SGDLS, CDR2 YYNGEE. Trimming removed 3 bases from V and 3 bases from J, with 16 bases in between. This CDR3 is 16 amino acids long. The CDR3 DNA reads TGTGCCAGCAGCGAGAGTTGGGAGAACGGCAAAAACATTCAGTACTTC. This gives the protein CASSESWENGKNIQYF.

The rearrangement uses TRBV29-1 and TRBJ2-5; TRBD2 matches 8 bases. Germline-derived CDR1 and CDR2 are SQVTM and ANQGSEA. The J segment lost 2 bases and the V segment lost 8 bases, leaving 7 bases of the junction unmatched. The CDR3 totals 13 residues. The CDR3 loop reads CSIRLALQETQYF. DNA for the CDR3: TGCAGCATCCGACTAGCGCTACAAGAGACCCAGTACTTC.

The CDR3 DNA follows: TGCGCCAGCAGCCGGCTTACAGGGAAGGATCAGCCCCAGCATTTT. Its translation is CASSRLTGKDQPQHF. The chain carries TRBV4-3 and TRBJ1-5; possibly TRBD1 for D (6 bases). Looked up from germline, CDR1 is LGHNA and CDR2 is YSLEER. Deletions cut 4 bases from V and 5 bases from J, with 15 bases between. The CDR3 totals 15 residues.

This chain uses TRBV10-2 with TRBJ2-7, with 8 bases aligning to TRBD2. This CDR3 comprises 15 residues. V gave up 6 bases and J gave up 2 bases; unmatched junction bases: 9. Germline V lookup: CDR1 WSHSY, CDR2 SAAADI. The CDR3 region is CASSERLAGPYEQYF. Written as DNA, the CDR3 is TGCGCCAGCAGCGAAAGGCTAGCGGGCCCCTACGAGCAGTACTTC.

V and J are TRBV4-1 and TRBJ2-3; 7 nucleotides agree with TRBD2. The CDR3 runs to 16 residues. CDR1 is MGHRA, CDR2 YSYEKL, per germline. J lost 4 bases, V lost 0 bases, and 7 bases had no gene match. CDR3 sequence reads: CASSQEKAGVADTQYF. CDR3 nucleotide sequence: TGCGCCAGCAGCCAAGAAAAGGCGGGAGTAGCAGATACGCAGTATTTT.

The chain has TRBV28 and TRBJ2-1; the match to TRBD2 covers 10 bases. Per the germline V gene, CDR1 is MDHEN and CDR2 is SYDVKM. The junction had 4 bases not matched to a gene; V was cut back by 4 bases and J by 4 bases. This CDR3 region has 15 residues. The CDR3 region has the DNA TGTGCCAGCAGTTCTGGACTAGCGGAATACAATGAGCAGTTCTTC. As protein: CASSSGLAEYNEQFF.

This chain connects TRBV6-1 to TRBJ2-7; a weak D match, TRBD2 (5 bases). V lost 3 bases and J lost 6, with 18 bases in between. Looked up from germline, CDR1 is MNHNS and CDR2 is SASEGT. This CDR3 has 15 amino acids. The DNA for the CDR3 is TGTGCCAGCAGTGAGCGGGCACGGACTGCCGTCGAGCAGTACTTC. Amino acid sequence: CASSERARTAVEQYF.